This T cell receptor beta chain was sequenced during a study of Graves' ophthalmopathy and Graves' hyperthyroidism (dated by TCRdb to between 2018 and 2020). Some background on the complete study: Peripheral blood was collected before any treatment was given, at the time of initial diagnosis. For independent validation, a separate cohort was made up of 18 hyperthyroidism patients plus 17 patients who later progressed from hyperthyroidism to ophthalmopathy. The 75 to 100 discovery patients were divided at random into training and test sets in a 7:3 ratio. After sampling, hyperthyroidism patients received methimazole starting at 30 mg daily, and ophthalmopathy patients received high-dose intravenous methylprednisolone. In about 6 hyperthyroidism patients, the T-cell repertoire of thyroid tissue was compared with the T-cell repertoire of blood. To tell Graves' ophthalmopathy apart from Graves' hyperthyroidism, and to predict which patients would progress to ophthalmopathy, the study relied on TCR beta repertoire signatures. In total, 135 blood samples were TCR-sequenced: approximately 42 ophthalmopathy, some 75 hyperthyroidism and 17 hyperthyroidism-to-ophthalmopathy patients. To explore V-J signatures that separate ophthalmopathy from hyperthyroidism, a discovery set of 100 patients was enrolled, consisting of 40 to 45 with ophthalmopathy and 57 with stable hyperthyroidism.

What the research found in general, with its limitations: In cross-validation, the 13-signature model distinguished ophthalmopathy from stable hyperthyroidism with just over 85% sensitivity and approximately 81% specificity, and in the test set the corresponding values were roughly 80% and 76%. No statistical method was used to set the sample size in advance, and the investigators knew which group each participant was assigned to. Most expanded thyroid clonotypes with frequency above 0.001 were also detected in blood, suggesting blood repertoires may reflect the thyroid immune response. In validation, the model predicted ophthalmopathy progression with more than 55% sensitivity and 72.22% specificity; 12 predicted patients were CT-confirmed with GO in a median of about 6.2 months.

This clonotype was recorded at least ten times. Its cognate antigen has yet to be identified. No much larger clone is present one base from it, and per-base qualities are unavailable. Inclusive of the bounding cysteine and phenylalanine, the CDR3 is 15 residues long. Only the CDR3 DNA stays, 45 bases, in frame from base 1. V is shortened by 6 bases, J by 6 bases, and the region joining them spans 18 bases. CDR1 and CDR2 are drawn from the germline V gene: MDHEN, SYDVKM. The ophthalmopathy patients had moderately to severely active disease, with a Clinical Activity Score of 3 or higher, a NOSPECS grade of 4 or higher, and a disease duration of less than 3 months. Patients with other autoimmune diseases, uncontrolled infections, pregnancy or lactation were excluded. Clinical symptoms, serum thyroxine, TRAb, thyroid ultrasound and orbital computed tomography were used for diagnosis. Ficoll-Paque density gradient centrifugation was used to isolate PBMCs from approximately 10 ml of fresh peripheral blood. Total RNA was extracted with Trizol reagent and quality-checked on an Agilent 2100 Bioanalyzer.

For repertoire sequencing, the TCR beta CDR3 regions were amplified from RNA transcripts. The first round was an RT-PCR using HTBI primers with the Qiagen OneStep RT-PCR kit, and this first round was followed by a second-round multiplex PCR, then size selection and purification. The libraries underwent paired-end sequencing with 100 bp reads on an Illumina HiSeq2000. The source study handled its data this way. SOAPnuke was used for read processing, and reads with adapters, uncalled bases, a mean Phred below 15, or no exact constant-primer or identifier match were discarded. COPE v1.2.5 was used to merge the high-quality paired reads. Clonotypes were defined as unique nucleotide sequences and were aligned to IMGT TRB V, D and J references using MiTCR v1.1. The analysis was limited to V-J combinations with a frequency above 0.0001, which together covered approximately 99% of the repertoires. A TCR clonal expansion and chaos score per V-J combination was defined as the ratio of F50 clonal expansion to chaos observed in the TCRdist matrix. Welch's t-statistics and random forest were used to reduce features to about a dozen V-J combinations, which were fed into a naive Bayes classifier. The similarity between thyroid and blood repertoires was quantified using the Morisita-Horn index. Using fastp trimming at Q25 and MiXCR clonotype assembly, TCRdb reanalyzed the public sequencing data and kept in-frame beta chains. Each CDR3 protein gets just one entry, which takes the most common genes and DNA from the rows behind it. None of the V and J calls come from the authors' own analysis; TCRdb made them. Recorded for this sample are approximately 480,000 distinct CDR3 sequences; approximately 15% of them occurred a single time. Approximately 9.8% of the sample lies in the top ten.

The specimen was blood. The sequence is built from TRBV28 and TRBJ1-5, with no D gene named confidently. This sequence originates from a woman under 40 with Graves' ophthalmopathy. Donor details come from another sample of the same person, matched by shared clones. The CDR3 protein: CASSHILSVSQPQHF. The DNA is TGTGCCAGCAGCCACATACTCAGTGTAAGTCAGCCCCAGCATTTT.